Sequencing of this TCR beta chain was carried out in a study of T cells in Graves' hyperthyroidism and ophthalmopathy. Study-wide results and limits: Using 13 V-J features, a model discriminated ophthalmopathy from stable hyperthyroidism. Expanded thyroid clonotypes (above 0.001) were mostly also found in blood. A median 6.5 months before onset, the model predicted ophthalmopathy.

RNA transcripts yielded amplified TCR beta CDR3 regions. The HTBI primer set served for first-round RT-PCR of the TCR CDR3. TCRdb itself ran the multiplex PCR reads through MiXCR, one entry per CDR3 protein. Of 500,000 to 650,000 distinct CDR3 sequences in the sample, 46% are singletons; the top ten hold roughly 45%. A note on this clonotype: No antigen is known for it.

The CDR3 runs to 13 residues. Germline-derived CDR1 and CDR2 are SGDLS and YYNGEE. V lost 3 bases and J lost 6, with 13 bases in between. Diagnosis relied on clinical symptoms, serum thyroxine and TRAb, thyroid ultrasound and orbital computed tomography. The gene calls are TRBV9 and TRBJ2-7; D might be TRBD2 (5 bases). The receptor was derived from an adult woman with Graves' disease, either hyperthyroidism or ophthalmopathy (not recorded which). The sequenced sample was peripheral blood or thyroid tissue (not recorded which). CDR3 sequence: CASSAAGWGEQYF. CDR3 nucleotide sequence: TGTGCCAGCAGCGCCGCGGGCTGGGGCGAGCAGTACTTC.